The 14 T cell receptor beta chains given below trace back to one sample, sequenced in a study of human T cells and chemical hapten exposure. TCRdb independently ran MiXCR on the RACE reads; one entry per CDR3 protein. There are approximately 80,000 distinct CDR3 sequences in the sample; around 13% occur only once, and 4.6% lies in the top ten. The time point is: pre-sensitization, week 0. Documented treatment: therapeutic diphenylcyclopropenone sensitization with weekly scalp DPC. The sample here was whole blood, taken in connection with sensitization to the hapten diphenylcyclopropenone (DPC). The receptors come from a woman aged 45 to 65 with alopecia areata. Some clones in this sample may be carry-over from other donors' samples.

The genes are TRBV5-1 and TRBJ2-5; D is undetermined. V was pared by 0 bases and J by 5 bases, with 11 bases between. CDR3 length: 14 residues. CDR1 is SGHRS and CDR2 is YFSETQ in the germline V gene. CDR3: CASSLAGSTETQYF. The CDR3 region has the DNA TGCGCCAGCAGCTTGGCCGGGTCGACGGAGACCCAGTACTTC. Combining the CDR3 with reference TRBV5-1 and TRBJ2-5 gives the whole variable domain KAGVTQTPRYLIKTRGQQVTLSCSPISGHRSVSWYQQTPGQGLQFLFEYFSETQRNKGNFPGRFSGRQFSNSRSEMNVSTLELGDSALYLCASSLAGSTETQYFGPGTRLLVL.

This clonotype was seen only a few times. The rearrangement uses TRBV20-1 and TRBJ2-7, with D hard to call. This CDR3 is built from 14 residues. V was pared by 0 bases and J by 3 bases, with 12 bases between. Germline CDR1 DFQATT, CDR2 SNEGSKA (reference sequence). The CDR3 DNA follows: TGCAGTGCTAGAGATGAAGGACGACGCTACGAGCAGTACTTC. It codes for CSARDEGRRYEQYF.

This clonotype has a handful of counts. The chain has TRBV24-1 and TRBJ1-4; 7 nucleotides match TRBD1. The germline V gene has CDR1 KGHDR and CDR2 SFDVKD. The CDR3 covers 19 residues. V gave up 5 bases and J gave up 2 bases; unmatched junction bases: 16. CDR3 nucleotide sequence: TGTGCCACCAGTGGTGAGAGGGGGCGTCTAAGTAGGACTAATGAAAAACTGTTTTTT. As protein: CATSGERGRLSRTNEKLFF.

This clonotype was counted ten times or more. The CDR3 DNA reads as TGCAGTGCTACTGGACCGCTCTCTAACTATGGCTACACCTTC. It translates to CSATGPLSNYGYTF. The chain carries TRBV20-1 and TRBJ1-2; D ambiguous. Germline V gene sequence: CDR1 DFQATT, CDR2 SNEGSKA (reference sequence). Deletions cut 4 bases from V and 0 bases from J, with 12 bases between. This CDR3 region has 14 residues.

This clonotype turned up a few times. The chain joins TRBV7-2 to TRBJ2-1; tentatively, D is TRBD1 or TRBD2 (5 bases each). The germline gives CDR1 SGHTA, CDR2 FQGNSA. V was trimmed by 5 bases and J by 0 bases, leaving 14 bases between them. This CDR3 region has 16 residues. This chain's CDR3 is CASSPRDASSYNEQFF. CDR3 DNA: TGTGCCAGCAGCCCTCGGGACGCGAGCTCCTACAATGAGCAGTTCTTC.

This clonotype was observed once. The CDR3 DNA follows: TGTGCCAGCTCATCCTGGACAGGGGGTAGCACAGATACGCAGTATTTT. Translation gives CASSSWTGGSTDTQYF. The chain is built from TRBV18 and TRBJ2-3; 10 bases match TRBD1. CDR3 length equals 16 residues. V lost 5 bases to trimming and J lost 0 bases; unmatched junction nucleotides: 5. CDR1 is KGHSH, CDR2 LQKENI, per germline.

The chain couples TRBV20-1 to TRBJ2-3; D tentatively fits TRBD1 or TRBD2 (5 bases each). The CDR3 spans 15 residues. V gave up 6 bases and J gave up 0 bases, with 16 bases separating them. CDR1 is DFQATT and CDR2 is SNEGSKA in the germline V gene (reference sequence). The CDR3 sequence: CSAQRRQKSTDTQYF. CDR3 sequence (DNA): TGCAGTGCCCAGCGGAGACAGAAAAGCACAGATACGCAGTATTTT.

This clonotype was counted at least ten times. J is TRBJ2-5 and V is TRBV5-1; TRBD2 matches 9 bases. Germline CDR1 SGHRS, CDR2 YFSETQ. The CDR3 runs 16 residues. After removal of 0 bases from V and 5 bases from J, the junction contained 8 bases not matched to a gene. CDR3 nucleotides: TGCGCCAGCAGCTTGGACGGCGGGAGGGCCTTTGAGACCCAGTACTTC. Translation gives CASSLDGGRAFETQYF. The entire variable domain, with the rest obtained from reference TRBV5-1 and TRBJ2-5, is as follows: KAGVTQTPRYLIKTRGQQVTLSCSPISGHRSVSWYQQTPGQGLQFLFEYFSETQRNKGNFPGRFSGRQFSNSRSEMNVSTLELGDSALYLCASSLDGGRAFETQYFGPGTRLLVL.

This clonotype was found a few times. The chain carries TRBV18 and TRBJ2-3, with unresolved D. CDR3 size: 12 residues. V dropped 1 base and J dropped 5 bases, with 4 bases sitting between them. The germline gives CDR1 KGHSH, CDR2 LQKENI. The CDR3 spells CASSPLGDTQYF. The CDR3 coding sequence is TGTGCCAGCTCACCACTTGGAGATACGCAGTATTTT. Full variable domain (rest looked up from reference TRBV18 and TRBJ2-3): NAGVMQNPRHLVRRRGQEARLRCSPMKGHSHVYWYRQLPEEGLKFMVYLQKENIIDESGMPKERFSAEFPKEGPSILRIQQVVRGDSAAYFCASSPLGDTQYFGPGTRLTVL.

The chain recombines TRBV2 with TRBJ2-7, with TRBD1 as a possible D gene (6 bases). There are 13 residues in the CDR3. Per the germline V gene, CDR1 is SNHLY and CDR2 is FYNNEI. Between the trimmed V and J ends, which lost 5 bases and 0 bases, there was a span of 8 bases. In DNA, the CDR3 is TGTGCCAGCAGTCGGACAGTCTCCTACGAGCAGTACTTC. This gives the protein CASSRTVSYEQYF. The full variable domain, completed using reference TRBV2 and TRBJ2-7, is EPEVTQTPSHQVTQMGQEVILRCVPISNHLYFYWYRQILGQKVEFLVSFYNNEISEKSEIFDDQFSVERPDGSNFTLKIRSTKLEDSAMYFCASSRTVSYEQYFGPGTRLTVT.

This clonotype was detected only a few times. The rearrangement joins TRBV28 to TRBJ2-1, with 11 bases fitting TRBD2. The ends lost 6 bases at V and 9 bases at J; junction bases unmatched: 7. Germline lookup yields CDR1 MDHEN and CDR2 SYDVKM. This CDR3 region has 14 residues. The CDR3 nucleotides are TGTGCCAGCAGCTTAGCGGGAGGGCCTCGTGAGCAGTTCTTC. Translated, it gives CASSLAGGPREQFF.

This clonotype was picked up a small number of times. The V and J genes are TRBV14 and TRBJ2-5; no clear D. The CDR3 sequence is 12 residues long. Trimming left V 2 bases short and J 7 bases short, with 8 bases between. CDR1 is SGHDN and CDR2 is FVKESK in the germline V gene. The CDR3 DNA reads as TGTGCCAGCAGCCAACGGAGCTCGACCCAGTACTTC. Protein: CASSQRSSTQYF.

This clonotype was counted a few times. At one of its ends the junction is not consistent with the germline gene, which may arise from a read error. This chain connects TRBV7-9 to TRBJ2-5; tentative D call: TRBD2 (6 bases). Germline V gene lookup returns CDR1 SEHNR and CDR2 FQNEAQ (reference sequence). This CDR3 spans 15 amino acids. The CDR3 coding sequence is TGTTCCAGCAGTCCCGGGACTCAGAACCAAGAGACCCAGTACTTC. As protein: CSSSPGTQNQETQYF.

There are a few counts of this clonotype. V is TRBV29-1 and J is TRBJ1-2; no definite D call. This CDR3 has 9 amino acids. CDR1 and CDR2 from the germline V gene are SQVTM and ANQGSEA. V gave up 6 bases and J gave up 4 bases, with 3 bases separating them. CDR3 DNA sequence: TGCAGCGTATCCTATGGCTACACCTTC. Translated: CSVSYGYTF.